These 3 T cell receptor beta chains were all obtained from the same sample, sequenced in a study of T cells after yellow fever vaccination. TCRdb itself ran the 5' RACE reads through MiXCR, one entry per CDR3 protein. The repertoire has some 390,000 distinct CDR3 sequences, around 6.4% of them found once; the top ten carry 15%. The specimen comprised PBMCs, sampled 5 days after the yellow fever booster vaccination. The receptors were sampled from a man aged 25-45 years who received the YFV17D yellow fever vaccine.

The V gene is TRBV12-3 or TRBV12-4, the J gene TRBJ1-1, with D unresolved. The CDR3 has 14 amino acids. Deletions cut 5 bases from V and 0 bases from J, with 10 bases between. CDR3 amino acids: CASSPSRMNTEAFF. CDR3 DNA: TGTGCCAGCAGTCCCAGCAGAATGAACACTGAAGCTTTCTTT.

This clonotype was observed at least ten times. This chain links TRBV10-2 with TRBJ2-3, with D possibly TRBD1 on 5 matching bases. The germline gives CDR1 WSHSY, CDR2 SAAADI. V was trimmed by 10 bases and J by 0 bases, leaving 11 bases between them. This CDR3 comprises 13 residues. In nucleotides, the CDR3 is TGCGCCACCTCGACAGCAAGCACAGATACGCAGTATTTT. It translates to CATSTASTDTQYF.

This clonotype was detected only a few times. This chain joins TRBV19 and TRBJ2-1; TRBD2 matches at 13 bases. Germline V gene lookup returns CDR1 LNHDA and CDR2 SQIVND (reference sequence). The CDR3 contains 15 residues. V shed 5 bases and J 6 bases; nucleotides not matched to a gene: 4. Here the CDR3 DNA reads TGTGCCAGTAGTGCAACTAGCGGGAGGGGCAATGAGCAGTTCTTC. It is translated as CASSATSGRGNEQFF.